This T cell receptor (beta chain) stems from a study of T cells in Graves' hyperthyroidism and ophthalmopathy. Study at large: Peripheral blood was secured at the point of initial diagnosis, before any treatment.

In this sample, this clonotype turned up many times. Patients counted as stable if ophthalmopathy did not develop within 18 months. Patients aged 18 to 65 had newly diagnosed hyperthyroidism that had lasted under 2 months. Together with thyroid ultrasound, orbital computed tomography, serum thyroxine and TRAb, clinical symptoms were used for diagnoses. Using RNA transcripts as the source, TCR beta CDR3 regions were amplified. HTBI primers were employed in a first-round RT-PCR of the TCR CDR3. TCRdb itself ran the multiplex PCR reads through MiXCR, one entry per CDR3 protein. The table lists over 300,000 distinct CDR3 sequences, approximately 14% of them singletons. The CDR3 totals 16 residues. Germline V gives CDR1 DFQATT, CDR2 SNEGSKA (reference sequence). Trimming at V came to 3 bases and at J to 4 bases, leaving 11 bases not matched to a gene.

Sequencing was carried out using blood. This chain connects TRBV20-1 to TRBJ2-3; 9 nucleotides agree with TRBD2. The receptor comes from a woman aged 60-75 years with Graves' hyperthyroidism. CDR3 nucleotide sequence: TGCAGTGCTAGGAGTCTGCGGGAGGGCTCGGCAGATACGCAGTATTTT. Residues: CSARSLREGSADTQYF.